The next 25 T cell receptor beta chains were all read from a single sample in a study of blood T cells in healthy people across ages. A second about 7 to 12 cycle PCR used barcoded and J-beta primers. Each CDR3 protein gets one entry after TCRdb re-called the 5' RACE reads with MiXCR. This table has about 900,000 distinct CDR3 sequences, roughly 48% appearing once. The source material was blood. Every receptor here comes from a young man in good health.

This clonotype came up a few times. V and J are TRBV28 and TRBJ1-2; 12 bases map to TRBD1. The trim removed 5 bases at V and 6 bases at J, leaving 7 bases unmatched. CDR1 is MDHEN, CDR2 SYDVKM, per germline. This CDR3 is 15 amino acids long. The DNA for the CDR3 is TGTGCCAGCAGTCCTGTGGGACAGGGGGCCGATGGCTACACCTTC. Protein sequence: CASSPVGQGADGYTF.

This rearrangement joins TRBV11-3 to TRBJ1-1; no definite D call. The CDR3 is made up of 11 amino acids. V was clipped by 4 bases and J by 10 bases, with 10 bases between them. Per germline, CDR1 SGHNT and CDR2 YENEEA. CDR3 DNA: TGTGCCAGCAGCTCGTCCCGTGGAGCTTTCTTT. Translated: CASSSSRGAFF.

As regards this clonotype: A single base separates this from a much larger clone, so it may be a read error. The chain has TRBV7-2 and TRBJ2-3, with D hard to call. The CDR3 extends over 13 amino acids. Germline values: CDR1 SGHTA, CDR2 FQGNSA. V was cut by 1 base and J by 5 bases, with 7 bases left in between. CDR3 DNA: TGTGCCAGCAGCTTAGTCTCCCAAGATACGCAGTATTTT. It codes for CASSLVSQDTQYF. Drawing the rest from reference TRBV7-2 and TRBJ2-3, the complete variable domain is GAGVSQSPSNKVTEKGKDVELRCDPISGHTALYWYRQSLGQGLEFLIYFQGNSAPDKSGLPSDRFSAERTGGSVSTLTIQRTQQEDSAVYLCASSLVSQDTQYFGPGTRLTVL.

The rearrangement links TRBV28 to TRBJ2-7, with D tentatively TRBD1 or TRBD2 (5 bases each). With 5 bases removed from V and 2 bases from J, the gap between germline ends came to 16 bases. In germline, CDR1 is MDHEN, CDR2 SYDVKM. The CDR3 runs to 15 residues. The CDR3 sequence: CASSEPGRNTYEQYF. CDR3 DNA: TGTGCCAGCAGTGAACCGGGACGGAATACCTACGAGCAGTACTTC.

This clonotype was detected a few times. The rearrangement links TRBV28 to TRBJ1-2; no definite D call. The CDR3 sequence is 18 residues long. The germline CDR1 and CDR2 sequences are MDHEN and SYDVKM. V lost 4 bases and J lost 8, with 29 bases in between. The CDR3 bases are TGTGCCAGCAGTTCCCTCGTGGGGTCGCAAACACAGATGGGCGGCTACACCTTC. This encodes CASSSLVGSQTQMGGYTF.

The chain couples TRBV2 to TRBJ2-4; possible D gene TRBD2, 6 bases. TRBJ2-7 matches the DNA end more closely, so the J call is doubtful. Germline CDR1 SNHLY, CDR2 FYNNEI. CDR3 length: 16 residues. The CDR3 sequence is CASSDIIGGDSYEQYF. DNA of the CDR3: TGTGCCAGCAGTGATATAATCGGGGGTGACTCCTACGAGCAGTACTTC.

The chain joins TRBV10-3 to TRBJ1-2, with D maybe TRBD1 (6 bases). Germline assignment: CDR1 ENHRY and CDR2 SYGVKD. CDR3 length equals 14 residues. Trimming pared 0 bases from V and 4 bases from J, leaving 9 bases between. CDR3 DNA sequence: TGTGCCATCAGTGAGTCAACAGGGATCTATGGCTACACCTTC. Protein sequence: CAISESTGIYGYTF.

In its sample, this clonotype was seen many times. V usage is TRBV5-6 and J usage is TRBJ2-7; 8 bases align to TRBD1. The V and J ends lost 4 bases and 2 bases, in that order; junction bases with no gene match: 5. CDR3 length equals 14 residues. In germline, CDR1 is SGHDT, CDR2 YYEEEE. The CDR3 reads CASSNRGYPYEQYF. In DNA, the CDR3 is TGTGCCAGCAGCAACAGGGGGTATCCCTACGAGCAGTACTTC.

This clonotype was seen only once. The CDR3 spells CASKDGQGGSGYTF. The CDR3 DNA is TGTGCCAGCAAGGACGGACAGGGGGGGTCTGGCTACACCTTC. V and J are TRBV6-1 and TRBJ1-2, with 10 bases lining up with TRBD1. The junction had 9 bases not matched to a gene; V was cut back by 7 bases and J by 7 bases. Germline V gives CDR1 MNHNS, CDR2 SASEGT. This CDR3 is built from 14 residues.

To note about this clonotype: A much larger clone differs from this one at a single base, so this may be a read error. The V gene is TRBV20-1, the J gene TRBJ1-2; D unclear. The CDR3 is made up of 14 amino acids. Trimming took off 3 bases at V and 5 bases at J, with 16 bases between the two ends. Germline CDR1 is DFQATT and CDR2 is SNEGSKA (reference sequence). The CDR3 DNA is TGCAGTGCTAGTTTCGGGCGCCTCAATTATGGCTACACCTTC. Amino acids: CSASFGRLNYGYTF.

This clonotype turned up a few times. In DNA, the CDR3 is TGCAGCGGCTTGTCCTTATCTGAAGCTTTCTTT. Amino acids: CSGLSLSEAFF. The J gene is TRBJ1-1, the V gene TRBV29-1; no definite D call. V dropped 7 bases and J dropped 6 bases, with 12 bases sitting between them. This CDR3 has 11 residues. CDR1 and CDR2 from the germline V gene are SQVTM and ANQGSEA.

This clonotype has ten or more counts. Possible read error: a much larger clone is one base away. V is TRBV7-7 and J is TRBJ2-5; 11 bases map to TRBD2. This CDR3 comprises 14 residues. Germline CDR1 is SSHAT and CDR2 is FNYEAQ (reference sequence). The CDR3 reads CASSDSGGADEQYF. CDR3 DNA sequence: TGTGCTAGCAGCGATAGCGGGGGGGCCGATGAGCAGTACTTC.

V gene TRBV7-2 combines with J gene TRBJ2-1; 10 positions agree with TRBD2. This CDR3 is built from 16 residues. V lost 1 base, J lost 8 bases, and 8 bases stayed unmatched. Germline CDR1 and CDR2: SGHTA and FQGNSA. The CDR3 DNA follows: TGTGCCAGCAGCTTAGGGGCTAGCGGGAGTAGGTATGAGCAGTTCTTC. Translating it yields CASSLGASGSRYEQFF.

The rearrangement links TRBV29-1 to TRBJ2-5; a possible D gene is TRBD1 (5 bases). This CDR3 spans 13 amino acids. V was shortened by 4 bases and J by 4 bases, with 13 bases between the two germline ends. Per germline, CDR1 SQVTM and CDR2 ANQGSEA. The CDR3 nucleotides read TGCAGCGTTGGGGCCAGGGTCGGAGAGACCCAGTACTTC. Protein sequence: CSVGARVGETQYF.

This chain links TRBV4-1 with TRBJ1-5, with D possibly matching TRBD1 (5 bases). V was clipped by 0 bases and J by 6 bases, with 15 bases between them. This CDR3 is 16 amino acids long. Germline values: CDR1 MGHRA, CDR2 YSYEKL. The CDR3 DNA follows: TGCGCCAGCAGCCAAGATGGGTTGACAGCGAGTCAGCCCCAGCATTTT. Translated, it gives CASSQDGLTASQPQHF.

The V call is TRBV7-2, the J call TRBJ1-1; D remains ambiguous. Trimming pared 6 bases from V and 8 bases from J, leaving 22 bases between. Per the germline V gene, CDR1 is SGHTA and CDR2 is FQGNSA. CDR3 length: 15 residues. The CDR3 reads CASSLNPGDLGEAFF. In nucleotides, the CDR3 is TGTGCCAGCAGTCTCAATCCGGGAGACCTAGGAGAAGCTTTCTTT.

This clonotype was counted between two and nine times. The chain couples TRBV30 to TRBJ2-7; D gene unclear. CDR1 and CDR2 (germline): GTSNPN, SVGIG (reference sequence). This CDR3 contains 12 residues. Trimming removed 2 bases at V and 0 bases at J, with 5 bases between. The CDR3 coding sequence is TGTGCCTGGAGTCGGATCTCCTACGAGCAGTACTTC. Encoded protein: CAWSRISYEQYF.

V and J are TRBV7-8 and TRBJ2-3; 13 bases agree with TRBD2. The V gene's germline CDR1 is SGHVS and CDR2 FQNEAQ. There are 17 residues in the CDR3. Germline trimming cut 1 base from V and 0 bases from J; bases unmatched to any gene: 1. The CDR3 DNA follows: TGTGCCAGCAGCTTAGGGACTAGCGGGGGTAGCACAGATACGCAGTATTTT. As protein: CASSLGTSGGSTDTQYF.

V is TRBV20-1 and J is TRBJ2-7; 8 bases are shared with TRBD1. Germline V CDR1 and CDR2: DFQATT, SNEGSKA (reference sequence). The CDR3 covers 13 residues. J gave up 4 bases and V 6 bases, and 8 bases lay outside the gene matches. CDR3 DNA sequence: TGCAGTGCGCCGACAGGGGCACCTTACGAGCAGTACTTC. Translation gives CSAPTGAPYEQYF.

This chain connects TRBV7-9 to TRBJ2-1, with 8 positions matching TRBD2. The germline CDR1 and CDR2 sequences are SEHNR and FQNEAQ (reference sequence). With V trimmed by 2 bases and J by 4 bases, 7 bases remained unmatched. This CDR3 spans 16 amino acids. The CDR3 DNA is TGTGCCAGCAGCTTAAGCGGCGGGGGGCCTTACAATGAGCAGTTCTTC. Translating it yields CASSLSGGGPYNEQFF.

The chain recombines TRBV4-1 with TRBJ1-2; 8 bases match TRBD1. Trimming cost V 0 bases and J 5 bases; bases outside gene matches: 5. Germline V gene data show CDR1 as MGHRA and CDR2 as YSYEKL. CDR3 length equals 15 residues. CDR3 sequence: CASSQDLGQAYGYTF. CDR3 DNA sequence: TGCGCCAGCAGCCAAGATCTGGGACAGGCGTATGGCTACACCTTC.

The CDR3 DNA reads TGTGCCAGCAAACCCGGGACTAGCGTCACCACAGATACGCAGTATTTT. Translation gives CASKPGTSVTTDTQYF. The chain carries TRBV27 and TRBJ2-3; TRBD2 matches at 10 bases. This CDR3 is 16 amino acids long. Germline V lookup: CDR1 MNHEY, CDR2 SMNVEV (reference sequence). V was pared by 7 bases and J by 2 bases, with 9 bases of the junction left unmatched.

The chain couples TRBV5-1 to TRBJ2-1; TRBD1 matches 9 bases. The V segment lost 2 bases and the J segment 8 bases; nucleotides outside the gene matches: 8. This CDR3 spans 15 amino acids. Germline V lookup: CDR1 SGHRS, CDR2 YFSETQ. For the CDR3, the DNA is TGCGCCAGCAGCTTATGGGACAGGGTCGCCCATGAGCAGTTCTTC. Protein: CASSLWDRVAHEQFF.

This clonotype appeared a few times. This sequence joins TRBV7-2 and TRBJ2-1, with 8 bases identical to TRBD1. The V gene end was trimmed by 2 bases and the J gene end by 5 bases; junction bases not matched to a gene: 5. Germline V gene lookup returns CDR1 SGHTA and CDR2 FQGNSA. CDR3 length equals 15 residues. CDR3: CASSLSTGGNNEQFF. Here the CDR3 DNA reads TGTGCCAGCAGCTTAAGTACAGGGGGTAACAATGAGCAGTTCTTC.

This chain joins TRBV27 and TRBJ1-1; TRBD1 might be the D (5 bases). From germline, CDR1 is MNHEY and CDR2 SMNVEV (reference sequence). The CDR3 totals 17 residues. V was pared by 2 bases and J by 4 bases, with 20 bases between. CDR3 in DNA: TGTGCCAGCAGTTTAATCGCCCCCCCGCGGGGGTCCACTGAAGCTTTCTTT. It is translated as CASSLIAPPRGSTEAFF.